This entry concerns a single TCR beta chain. The data were obtained in a study of control samples from healthy donors and cancer patients. Looked up from germline, CDR1 is MGHRA and CDR2 is YSYEKL. This CDR3 has 13 amino acids. V was cut by 2 bases and J by 0 bases, with 4 bases left in between. Assay: immunoSEQ multiplex PCR; the TCRdb copy retains only in-frame clones and omits some. The sample includes about 140,000 clones, around 90% of them seen just once. What was sequenced was blood. The source of this sequence is a man between 18 and 35 years old in good health. The chain couples TRBV4-1 to TRBJ1-2; D uncertain. The CDR3 here is CASSQSSNYGYTF. CDR3 nucleotides: TGCGCCAGCAGCCAATCTTCTAACTATGGCTACACCTTC.